The present TCR beta chain was sequenced within a study of cytomegalovirus exposure and HLA in healthy donors (dated by TCRdb to 2017 to 2019). Regarding the complete study: According to an earlier analysis of 550 to 750 of the donors, about 170 million T cells yielded roughly 100 million unique TCR beta sequences and around 300 Gb of sequence data. An early release covering around 630 HLA-typed donors comprised about 300 gigabases of sequencing data and roughly 86 million unique TCR sequences. Of the 350 to 450 genotyped donors, 75% to 85% were placed in the genetic ancestry cluster associated with self-reported Caucasian donors. The aim of the study was to test whether cataloging public T cell receptors could identify signatures of past pathogen exposure. The T cell repertoires of under 750 subjects were profiled by immunosequencing and related to cytomegalovirus serostatus. A separate validation cohort of more than 100 different subjects was used in addition to the roughly 620-subject first cohort. To predict cytomegalovirus infection status, the study combined high-throughput TCR immunosequencing, statistical association of individual TCRs with disease status, and machine learning. In a later analysis, previously published TCR beta repertoires from 600 to 850 donors were re-analyzed and high-resolution HLA genotyping was added so that TCR occurrence patterns could be studied. In the later analysis, no new phenotypic data were used to find candidate immune exposures; instead, reliance was placed on TCR beta sequences and their occurrence across donors. To decide whether each TCR beta V gene segment behaved as functional or pseudogenic, an earlier analysis of nearly 600 of the donors relied on high-throughput TCR beta sequencing. Donor age, sex, ethnicity and CMV serostatus were compiled alongside the repertoire data. A later genetic analysis used genome-wide SNP genotypes for about 60% of the roughly 700 donors, treating that subset as a discovery cohort. Every discovery cohort repertoire had been produced on one sequencing platform. Both class I and class II loci were covered by HLA typing, at four-digit resolution. The number of donors typed differed by locus, with about 629-630 for A, B, C, DRB1 and DQB1, about 500 for DQA1, over 600 for DPA1, and around 450 for DPB1. A handful of DR-DQ haplotypes were handled as single units for association and clustering because linkage in the cohort was strong. Among some 410 genotyped donors of the cohort, an average of roughly 230,000 unique TCR beta nucleotide sequences was sequenced per donor, of which approximately 18% were non-productive. Overall study outcomes, separate from this receptor: In this cohort, only TCR beta chains were sequenced, and detectable features were limited by the absence of alpha or paired-chain data. A later analysis found that HLA-associated TCR beta chains were more clonally expanded and had lower generation probabilities than equally common non-associated chains. V-gene and J-gene trimming of TCR beta chains was associated with a missense DCLRE1C variant in a later genetic analysis, and the association was replicated in an independent cohort. The authors suggested that the approach could potentially be extended to other disease states and immunological phenotypes. Three of the identified cytomegalovirus-associated TCR beta chains were confirmed in vitro to be specific for cytomegalovirus antigens. A further reported finding was that TCR beta sequences accurately predicted the HLA-A and HLA-B alleles for most subjects in the first cohort. Cytomegalovirus status was reported to be diagnosed by the classifier with high specificity and sensitivity in both the original and validation cohorts. According to a later genetic analysis, donors in an Asian-associated ancestry cluster had fewer N-insertions in productive TCRs than the approximately 670-donor mean. Because some donors lacked HLA typing at each locus, the association tests relied only on the typed subset. According to a later analysis, most CMV-associated TCR beta chains appeared to be HLA-restricted, and the HLA associations seemed to be driven largely by CMV exposure. Presence/absence analyses assumed roughly uniform sequencing depth across donors, an assumption that may not hold. When HLA alleles, especially DR and DQ, strongly co-occurred, attributing TCR associations to individual alleles was difficult. Most TCR sequences were seen in very few donors, while some public TCRs were found in many individuals. In a later analysis, the rate of TCR association differed among HLA loci, with DRB1 alleles having the most associated TCRs and HLA-C alleles having the fewest. The earlier analysis of some 560 of the donors excluded roughly 17 rarely observed V segments, including chromosome 9 orphons, because counts were too low. A later analysis associated about 16,000 TCR beta sequences with specific HLA alleles at a false discovery rate of 0.05. A cluster of highly shared sequence variants was judged likely to be a technical artifact of the sequencing pipeline. Several of the top co-occurrence clusters appeared to be linked to parvovirus B19, influenza, CMV and Epstein-Barr virus, according to a later analysis. CMV serostatus was the only immune exposure information available for the cohort. Correlated functional status among segregating V segments might be attributable to linkage disequilibrium, but an unknown experimental factor could not be ruled out. A total of 150 to 200 TCR beta chains were listed by the study as associated with cytomegalovirus. In an earlier analysis of about 600 of the donors, most TCR beta V segments appeared in productive rearrangements about 87% or about 30% of the time, broadly matching IMGT annotations.

With respect to this clone: Its antigen target is currently unknown. Base-call qualities are not available, and no considerably larger clone is one nucleotide away.

The receptor library was made with the immunoSEQ multiplex PCR assay. The multiplex PCR relied on a mix of 60 forward primers for TCR Vbeta segments and 13 reverse primers for TCR Jbeta segments. A multiplex PCR assay on genomic DNA amplified the CDR3 region of rearranged TCR beta genes. The Illumina HiSeq System was used to sequence the amplified TCR beta libraries as 87-base-pair reads. Turning to the authors' computational methods: In a later analysis, 77 million or so unique TCR beta chains were counted across the roughly 610 repertoires, and approximately 11 million of these chains were shared by at least two donors. To remove PCR and sequencing errors, raw reads were error-corrected and collapsed into unique sequences using a nearest-neighbor algorithm that merged closely related sequences. CDR3 sequences were aligned to IMGT reference sequences to assign V, D and J gene segments. For a sequence to be retained, a match of at least six nucleotides was required to both a V gene segment and a J gene segment. A rearrangement was called productive if the CDR3 had no stop codons and remained in frame with V and J, and every other rearrangement was called non-productive. Following IMGT convention, CDR3 was defined as the stretch from the second conserved V-encoded cysteine up to the conserved J-encoded phenylalanine. The earlier analysis of around 640 of the donors excluded sequences that lacked an unambiguous match to a single V gene segment. In an earlier analysis of 450 to 750 of the donors, a V segment was called functional when productive rearrangements were above 56.7%, and segregating when the standard deviation between donors exceeded 5%. To diagnose cytomegalovirus status from the catalog of TCR beta chain sequences, a statistical classification framework was built. In a later analysis, V and J genes were assigned by comparing TCR nucleotide sequences against IMGT/GENE-DB human TR gene sequences. The TCRdist pipeline was used in a later analysis to assign CDR3 sequences and most-parsimonious VDJ recombination scenarios. In a later analysis, every TCR beta chain was defined by the combination of its CDR3 amino acid sequence and its V-gene family, and reads without a unique V-gene family were dropped. In a later analysis, fewer than 600 highly shared, low-generation-probability nucleotide sequences were removed to address suspected cross-contamination and a sequencing artifact. A later analysis calculated a clonal expansion index for each public chain from normalized within-repertoire ranks of inferred template counts. In a later analysis, generation probabilities were computed with a VDJ recombination model fitted to out-of-frame rearrangements, and the resulting probabilities were checked against IGoR. Hypergeometric tests were used in a later analysis to score TCR-TCR, TCR-HLA and TCR-CMV co-occurrence, with a repertoire-size bias correction applied to the TCR pairs. False discovery rates were estimated in a later analysis by permuting HLA or CMV assignments 20 times. In a later analysis, co-occurring TCRs were grouped using DBSCAN, and TCRdist sequence similarity was added for clustering within HLA-allele-positive subsets. For co-occurrence clustering, repertoires with fewer than 30,000 or more than 120,000 public chains were excluded, along with five repertoires with anomalous nucleotide sharing. TCRdb re-hosts the immuneACCESS table, in-frame sequences only. Its copies lack some clones; in the studies checked, an unresolved V gene accounts for under half of them, and the cause for the rest is not known. That table gives V, J and clone size, and the DNA gave D and trimming. A total of some 110,000 clones appear in this sample, more than 70% of them only once. Of the sample, around 2.1% falls within the top ten clones.

The cohort was made up of approximately 670 healthy bone marrow donors. All cohort members were sampled while nominally healthy, although unrecorded immune exposures were likely present. The donor was CMV seronegative and was included in the group of a few hundred seronegative cohort members. Each donor provided a peripheral blood sample, and peripheral blood mononuclear cells were used for TCR beta sequencing. Genomic DNA was extracted from the blood cell samples with the Qiagen DNeasy Blood Extraction Kit. The sequence was collected from a man aged 30 to 39 in good health and CMV-seronegative. Material for sequencing was PBMCs.

The CDR3: CASSLDSNPTREQYF. At the DNA level, the sequence is TGTGCCAGCAGCCTGGACAGCAACCCGACCCGGGAGCAGTACTTC. The rearrangement joined TRBV6-6 to TRBJ2-7; D gene: possibly TRBD1, on 6 matching bases. The CDR3 has 15 amino acids, counting the end cysteine and phenylalanine. This entry keeps only the CDR3 DNA: 45 bases, framed from base 1. The junction shows trimming of 6 bases on V and 7 bases on J, plus 22 bases between the germline ends. CDR1 is given as MNHNY and CDR2 as SVGAGI, both from the germline V gene (reference sequence).